Detailed here is one T cell receptor beta chain. Its antigen is unknown. The record originates from a study of T-cell memory formation after mild COVID-19. Study-wide points: Cross-reactive memory appears to have joined, as suggested by some responding clones showing up in pre-infection memory.

Germline CDR1 SGDLS, CDR2 YYNGEE. V lost 0 bases and J 4 bases, leaving 13 bases between the germline ends. This CDR3 has 15 amino acids. 5'RACE with constant-segment primers yielded barcoded, UMI-tagged TCR alpha and TCR beta cDNA libraries. A single record per CDR3 protein comes from TCRdb applying MiXCR to the 5' RACE reads. This sample has 300,000 to 400,000 distinct CDR3 sequences, with roughly an eighth found just once. This TCR was recovered from a man aged 18 to 30 who had mild COVID-19 (a few samples of this study predate the infection). Cell type and time point are not known. The specimen sequenced was PBMCs or a T cell subset sorted from them (not recorded which). The chain links TRBV9 to TRBJ1-2, with D unclear. This CDR3 reads CASSVAEGSSYGYTF. CDR3 DNA: TGTGCCAGCAGCGTAGCGGAGGGTAGTTCCTATGGCTACACCTTC. Supplemented by reference TRBV9 and TRBJ1-2, the full variable domain reads DSGVTQTPKHLITATGQRVTLRCSPRSGDLSVYWYQQSLDQGLQFLIQYYNGEERAKGNILERFSAQQFPDLHSELNLSSLELGDSALYFCASSVAEGSSYGYTFGSGTRLTVV.